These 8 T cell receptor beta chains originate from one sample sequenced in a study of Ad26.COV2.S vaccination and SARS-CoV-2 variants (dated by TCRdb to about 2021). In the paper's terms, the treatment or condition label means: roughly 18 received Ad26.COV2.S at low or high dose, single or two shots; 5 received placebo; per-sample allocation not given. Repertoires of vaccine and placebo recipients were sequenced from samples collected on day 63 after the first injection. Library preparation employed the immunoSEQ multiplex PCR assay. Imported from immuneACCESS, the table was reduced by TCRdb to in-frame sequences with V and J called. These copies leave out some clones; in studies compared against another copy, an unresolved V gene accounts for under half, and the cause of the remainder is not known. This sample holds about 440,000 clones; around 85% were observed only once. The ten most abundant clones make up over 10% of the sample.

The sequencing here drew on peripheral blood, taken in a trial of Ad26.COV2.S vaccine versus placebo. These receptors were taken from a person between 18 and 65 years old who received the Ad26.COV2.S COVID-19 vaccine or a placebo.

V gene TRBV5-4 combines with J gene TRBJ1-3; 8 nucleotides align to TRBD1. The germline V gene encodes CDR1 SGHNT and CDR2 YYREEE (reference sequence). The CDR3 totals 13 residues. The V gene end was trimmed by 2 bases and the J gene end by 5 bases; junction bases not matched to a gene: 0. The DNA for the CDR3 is TGTGCCAGCAGCTTCAGGGGGCGAAACACCATATATTTT. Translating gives CASSFRGRNTIYF.

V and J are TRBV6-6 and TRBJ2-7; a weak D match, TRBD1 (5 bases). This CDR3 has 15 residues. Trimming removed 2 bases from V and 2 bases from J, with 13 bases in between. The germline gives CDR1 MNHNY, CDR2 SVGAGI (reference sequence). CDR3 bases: TGTGCCAGCAGTTACCCGACAGCACACCCCTACGAGCAGTACTTC. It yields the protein CASSYPTAHPYEQYF.

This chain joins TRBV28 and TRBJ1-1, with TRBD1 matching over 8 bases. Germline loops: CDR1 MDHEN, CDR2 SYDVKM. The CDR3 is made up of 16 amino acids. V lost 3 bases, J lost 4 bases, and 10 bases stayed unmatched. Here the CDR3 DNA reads TGTGCCAGCAGTTTGGGAGGGACAGGTGGAGGCACTGAAGCTTTCTTT. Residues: CASSLGGTGGGTEAFF.

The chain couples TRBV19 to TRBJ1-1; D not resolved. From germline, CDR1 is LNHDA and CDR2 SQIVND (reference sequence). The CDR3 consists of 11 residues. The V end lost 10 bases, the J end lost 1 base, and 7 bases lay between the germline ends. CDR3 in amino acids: CATAGNTEAFF. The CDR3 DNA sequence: TGTGCCACGGCAGGGAACACTGAAGCTTTCTTT. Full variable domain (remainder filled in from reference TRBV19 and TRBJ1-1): DGGITQSPKYLFRKEGQNVTLSCEQNLNHDAMYWYRQDPGQGLRLIYYSQIVNDFQKGDIAEGYSVSREKKESFPLTVTSAQKNPTAFYLCATAGNTEAFFGQGTRLTVV.

CDR3 DNA: TGTGCCTGGAGCCCCGGGACAGGGAGCGGCTACACCTTC. Translated, it gives CAWSPGTGSGYTF. The chain has TRBV30 and TRBJ1-2; 9 bases align to TRBD1. The CDR3 totals 13 residues. Germline-derived CDR1 and CDR2 are GTSNPN and SVGIG (reference sequence). V shed 3 bases, J shed 8 bases, and the junction held 7 bases outside the gene matches.

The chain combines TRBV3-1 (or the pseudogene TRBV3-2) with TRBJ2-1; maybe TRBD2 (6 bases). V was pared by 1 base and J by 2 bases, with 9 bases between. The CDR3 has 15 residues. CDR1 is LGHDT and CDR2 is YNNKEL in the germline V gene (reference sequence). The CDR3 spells CASSQGTTPYNEQFF. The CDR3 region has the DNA TGTGCCAGCAGCCAAGGGACTACCCCCTACAATGAGCAGTTCTTC.

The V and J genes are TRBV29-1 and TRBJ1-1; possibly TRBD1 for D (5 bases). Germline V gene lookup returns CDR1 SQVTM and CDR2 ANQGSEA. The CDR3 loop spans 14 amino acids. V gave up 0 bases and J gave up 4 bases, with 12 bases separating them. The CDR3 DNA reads TGCAGCGTTGAAGAATTCGGGACCCTCACTGAAGCTTTCTTT. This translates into CSVEEFGTLTEAFF.

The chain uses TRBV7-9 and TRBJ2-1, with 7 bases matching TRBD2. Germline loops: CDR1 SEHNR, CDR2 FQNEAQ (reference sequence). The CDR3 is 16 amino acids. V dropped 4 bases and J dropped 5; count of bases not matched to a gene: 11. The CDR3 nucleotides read TGTGCCAGCAGCTGGATGACTAGCTCCCTAAACAATGAGCAGTTCTTC. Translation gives CASSWMTSSLNNEQFF.